This entry lists 18 T cell receptor beta chains sequenced from one sample in a study of cytomegalovirus exposure and HLA in healthy donors. PCR used 60 Vbeta primers and 13 Jbeta primers. Assay: immunoSEQ multiplex PCR; the TCRdb copy retains only in-frame clones and omits some. The sample lists under 200,000 clones, roughly 80% occurring once. What was sequenced was PBMCs. The origin of the receptors is a man aged 18 to 29 in good health and CMV-seronegative.

The J gene is TRBJ2-7, the V gene TRBV12-5, with 7 bases lining up with TRBD2. The J segment lost 1 base and the V segment lost 5 bases, leaving 11 bases of the junction unmatched. This CDR3 spans 16 amino acids. Germline V lookup: CDR1 LGHNT, CDR2 FRNRAP. The CDR3: CASGPSGGVGSYEQYF. CDR3 DNA sequence: TGTGCTAGTGGTCCCTCTGGGGGGGTTGGGTCCTACGAGCAGTACTTC.

This clone is a singleton in its sample. This chain connects TRBV19 to TRBJ2-3; possibly TRBD2 for D (5 bases). The germline V gene encodes CDR1 LNHDA and CDR2 SQIVND (reference sequence). Deletions cut 6 bases from V and 2 bases from J, with 21 bases between. The CDR3 sequence is 17 residues long. The DNA of the CDR3 is TGTGCCAGTAGAATCGTGGGAGTCTCACCCTCCACAGATACGCAGTATTTT. Translated, it gives CASRIVGVSPSTDTQYF.

J is TRBJ2-7 and V is TRBV15, with 7 bases fitting TRBD2. This CDR3 region has 16 residues. Germline CDR1 and CDR2: LNHNV and YYDKDF (reference sequence). V gave up 0 bases and J gave up 3 bases; unmatched junction bases: 8. The CDR3 loop is CATSRDRVGGGYEQYF. In DNA, the CDR3 is TGTGCCACCAGCAGAGATCGAGTGGGCGGGGGCTACGAGCAGTACTTC.

The chain is built from TRBV6-5 and TRBJ2-7; maybe TRBD1 (6 bases). Trimming took off 5 bases at V and 2 bases at J, with 16 bases between the two ends. This CDR3 region has 15 residues. CDR1 and CDR2 (germline): MNHEY, SVGAGI. CDR3 sequence (DNA): TGTGCCAGCAGTCACGGGACACCGAATCCCTACGAGCAGTACTTC. Its protein is CASSHGTPNPYEQYF.

This clone occurred a few times. The chain uses TRBV14 and TRBJ1-1; no clear D. The V and J ends lost 4 bases and 1 base respectively, with 10 bases between them. The CDR3 length is 14 residues. The germline V gene encodes CDR1 SGHDN and CDR2 FVKESK. The CDR3 protein is CASSLGAGNTEAFF. The CDR3 DNA reads as TGTGCCAGCAGCCTCGGAGCGGGGAACACTGAAGCTTTCTTT.

This clone was picked up a small number of times. This rearrangement joins TRBV13 to TRBJ2-7, with 7 bases fitting TRBD1. CDR1 is PRHDT, CDR2 FYEKMQ, per germline (reference sequence). The CDR3 is 13 amino acids. V was clipped by 4 bases and J by 7 bases; unmatched bases: 7. CDR3 loop: CASSSYRGAEQYF. CDR3 nucleotides: TGTGCCAGCAGCTCGTACAGGGGCGCGGAGCAGTACTTC.

The chain employs TRBV5-5 and TRBJ2-7; D might be TRBD2 (6 bases). Germline V gives CDR1 SGHKS, CDR2 YYEKEE (reference sequence). V lost 3 bases to trimming and J lost 6 bases, with 19 bases between them. The CDR3 length is 15 residues. CDR3 sequence reads: CASSSRRGGLSEQYF. CDR3 sequence (DNA): TGTGCCAGCAGCTCCCGGCGCGGAGGGTTGAGCGAGCAGTACTTC.

CDR3 residues: CASSFREQGSYNSPLHF. CDR3 DNA: TGTGCCAGCAGCTTCCGGGAACAGGGGTCCTATAATTCACCCCTCCACTTT. V gene TRBV7-8 combines with J gene TRBJ1-6, with 7 bases aligning to TRBD1. The CDR3 loop spans 17 amino acids. V trimming: 3 bases; J trimming: 1 base; junction bases outside the gene matches: 6. The germline gives CDR1 SGHVS, CDR2 FQNEAQ.

This chain links TRBV18 with TRBJ1-2; 7 bases fit TRBD1. V gave up 3 bases and J gave up 3 bases; unmatched junction bases: 7. CDR1 and CDR2 from the germline V gene are KGHSH and LQKENI. The CDR3 covers 15 residues. The CDR3 sequence: CASSPRQGIDYGYTF. CDR3 DNA sequence: TGTGCCAGCTCACCCCGACAGGGAATAGACTATGGCTACACCTTC. The full variable domain, in which reference TRBV18 and TRBJ1-2 provide the parts outside the CDR3, is NAGVMQNPRHLVRRRGQEARLRCSPMKGHSHVYWYRQLPEEGLKFMVYLQKENIIDESGMPKERFSAEFPKEGPSILRIQQVVRGDSAAYFCASSPRQGIDYGYTFGSGTRLTVV.

This chain joins TRBV28 and TRBJ2-2; a possible D gene is TRBD1 (6 bases). V gave up 5 bases and J gave up 4 bases, with 11 bases separating them. Germline loops: CDR1 MDHEN, CDR2 SYDVKM. The CDR3 is 14 amino acids. The CDR3 protein is CASSPGQFTGELFF. The CDR3 DNA sequence: TGTGCCAGCAGTCCCGGACAGTTCACCGGGGAGCTGTTTTTT.

This chain joins TRBV18 and TRBJ2-7, with TRBD2 as a possible D gene (5 bases). Germline loops: CDR1 KGHSH, CDR2 LQKENI. V lost 3 bases and J 3 bases, leaving 15 bases between the germline ends. The CDR3 has 15 amino acids. Here the CDR3 DNA reads TGTGCCAGCTCACCTGCTATATCTGACTACTACGAGCAGTACTTC. Residues: CASSPAISDYYEQYF.

On this clone: The identical CDR3 is also encoded by other nucleotide sequences in the sample. The rearrangement joins TRBV7-2 to TRBJ2-7; 7 bases align to TRBD1. CDR3 length: 14 amino acids. Looked up from germline, CDR1 is SGHTA and CDR2 is FQGNSA. With V trimmed by 4 bases and J by 1 base, 4 bases remained unmatched. CDR3 sequence reads: CASSYGTESYEQYF. The CDR3 DNA reads as TGTGCCAGCAGCTATGGGACAGAATCCTACGAGCAGTACTTC. Full variable domain (remainder filled in from reference TRBV7-2 and TRBJ2-7): GAGVSQSPSNKVTEKGKDVELRCDPISGHTALYWYRQSLGQGLEFLIYFQGNSAPDKSGLPSDRFSAERTGGSVSTLTIQRTQQEDSAVYLCASSYGTESYEQYFGPGTRLTVT.

This clone was observed a handful of times. This CDR3 is CASSIRTRPYEQYF. Written as DNA, the CDR3 is TGTGCCAGTAGTATTCGAACGCGGCCCTACGAGCAGTACTTC. The chain links TRBV19 to TRBJ2-7; D remains ambiguous. V was shortened by 3 bases and J by 2 bases, with 11 bases between the two germline ends. The germline V gene has CDR1 LNHDA and CDR2 SQIVND (reference sequence). The CDR3 covers 14 residues.

This clone was observed once. V is TRBV6-1 and J is TRBJ1-2; D possibly corresponds to TRBD1 (6 bases). The V gene lost 6 bases and the J gene lost 2 bases, with 10 bases spanning the gap. CDR3 length equals 13 residues. Germline V CDR1 and CDR2: MNHNS, SASEGT. Here the CDR3 reads CASRGTLNYGYTF. The CDR3 nucleotides are TGTGCCAGCAGGGGGACACTCAACTATGGCTACACCTTC.

The V call is TRBV9, the J call TRBJ2-1; maybe TRBD1 (6 bases). Germline CDR1 is SGDLS and CDR2 is YYNGEE. The CDR3 length is 15 residues. Trimming stripped 5 bases from V and 2 bases from J, with 14 bases between. The CDR3 nucleotides are TGTGCCAGCAGTTTGACAGGCCTAACCTACAATGAGCAGTTCTTC. This gives the protein CASSLTGLTYNEQFF.

This chain uses TRBV5-1 with TRBJ1-1; D gene unclear. The ends were cut back, 0 bases at V and 0 bases at J, with 15 bases in the middle. Looked up from germline, CDR1 is SGHRS and CDR2 is YFSETQ. The CDR3 sequence is 17 residues long. This CDR3 reads CASSLVVGPVMNTEAFF. The DNA for the CDR3 is TGCGCCAGCAGCTTGGTAGTTGGGCCCGTCATGAACACTGAAGCTTTCTTT.

The chain has TRBV15 and TRBJ1-4; the D gene is possibly TRBD1 (6 bases). V gave up 0 bases and J gave up 3 bases, with 11 bases separating them. The CDR3 consists of 16 residues. Germline V gene data show CDR1 as LNHNV and CDR2 as YYDKDF (reference sequence). In DNA, the CDR3 is TGTGCCACCAGCAGAGACCCAGGGGCTTCTAATGAAAAACTGTTTTTT. Amino acid sequence: CATSRDPGASNEKLFF.

The chain joins TRBV29-1 to TRBJ2-5; 10 nucleotides agree with TRBD1. The end of the DNA is better explained by TRBJ2-7, so the J call may be wrong. Germline V gives CDR1 SQVTM, CDR2 ANQGSEA. The CDR3 extends over 15 amino acids. The CDR3 spells CSVEVGTGVPYEQYF. As DNA, the CDR3 is TGCAGCGTTGAAGTTGGGACAGGGGTACCCTACGAGCAGTACTTC.